This entry features one T cell receptor beta chain sequence. Noted treatment: preoperative locoregional IRX-2 cytokine immunotherapy. Patients received preoperative, locoregional IRX-2 cytokine immunotherapy in a phase Ib study. The CDR3 has 16 residues. From germline, CDR1 is WSHSY and CDR2 SAAADI. With V trimmed by 7 bases and J by 1 base, 9 bases remained unmatched. The sample is drawn from a study of preoperative IRX-2 immunotherapy in early breast cancer. Sequencing was performed with immunoSEQ multiplex PCR; in TCRdb, only in-frame clones are kept and a portion is missing. The table records about 25,000 clones, 75% to 85% of them present only once.

Sequencing was performed on lymph node tissue, taken after IRX-2 immunotherapy. The source of this sequence is a human donor with breast cancer. The chain is built from TRBV10-2 and TRBJ1-1; 10 bases align to TRBD1. The chain's CDR3 is CASNPRQGARNTEAFF. The CDR3 nucleotides read TGCGCCAGCAACCCCAGACAGGGGGCAAGGAACACTGAAGCTTTCTTT.